This note documents a single T cell receptor beta chain sequence. These data originate in a study of blood T cell repertoires in COVID-19. Turning to the study itself: The cDNA or gDNA used as material had been derived from T cells, B-cell-depleted T cells, or PBMCs.

Repertoires were generated with immunoSEQ multiplex PCR, while TCRdb's copy carries only in-frame clones and drops some. The sample carries 150,000 to 200,000 clones, approximately 82% recorded once. The CDR3 consists of 14 residues. With 2 bases removed from V and 6 bases from J, the gap between germline ends came to 14 bases. The V gene's germline CDR1 is SGHVS and CDR2 FNYEAQ. What was sequenced was peripheral blood. This sequence originates from an elderly woman with acute or convalescent COVID-19. This chain joins TRBV7-6 and TRBJ2-7; TRBD2 might be the D (6 bases). The CDR3 DNA is TGTGCCAGCAGCTTACAGACGGGAGATGTCGAGCAGTACTTC. Protein: CASSLQTGDVEQYF.